The rows below give T cell receptor beta chains drawn from one sample of a study of beta chain features in type 1 diabetes. TCRdb keeps only in-frame clones here, not all; method: immunoSEQ multiplex PCR. This table holds about 620,000 clones, about a sixth found once. Sequenced input: naive CD4+ T cells from blood. These receptors all stem from a man aged 18 to 29 in good health. CDR3s include the opening cysteine and the closing phenylalanine or tryptophan. A D gene is named only where the DNA matches it firmly. Size is stated for part of the rows, as once, few or many counts, or as a class when the clone is expanded.

>few|TRBV2|NA|10|TRBJ1-2
CASKADGYTF
TGTGCCAGCAAGGCGGATGGCTACACCTTC
>few|TRBV9|NA|15|TRBJ1-2
CASSLRPGSTYGYTF
TGTGCCAGCAGCCTACGACCCGGGTCTACTTATGGCTACACCTTC
>few|TRBV7-6|NA|11|TRBJ2-1
CASSTMIEQFF
TGTGCCAGCAGCACCATGATTGAGCAGTTCTTC
>NA|TRBV5-8|NA|13|TRBJ2-5
CASSPRVSETQYF
TGTGCCAGCAGCCCCCGGGTATCGGAGACCCAGTACTTC
>NA|TRBV9|TRBD2|17|TRBJ2-1
CASSVGSGGLPYNEQFF
TGTGCCAGCAGCGTAGGTAGCGGGGGGCTGCCCTACAATGAGCAGTTCTTC
>NA|TRBV18|TRBD2|18|TRBJ2-7
CASSPQRGGLAGDDEQYF
TGTGCCAGCTCACCACAACGAGGCGGTCTAGCGGGAGATGACGAGCAGTACTTC
>few|TRBV6-1|NA|13|TRBJ1-2
CASRPQELYGYTF
TGTGCCAGCAGGCCCCAGGAGCTCTATGGCTACACCTTC
>NA|TRBV28|NA|16|TRBJ2-7
CASSFNSLGASYEQYF
TGTGCCAGCAGTTTTAATTCGCTAGGCGCCTCCTACGAGCAGTACTTC
>NA|TRBV7-2|TRBD1|15|TRBJ1-2
CASSPGQGTSYGYTF
TGTGCCAGCAGCCCAGGACAGGGGACCTCCTATGGCTACACCTTC
>few|TRBV4-2|TRBD1|15|TRBJ1-2
CASSQSKTGDYGYTF
TGTGCCAGCAGCCAGAGCAAGACAGGGGACTATGGCTACACCTTC
>NA|TRBV7-2|NA|18|TRBJ2-7
CASSTRRAYEGGKGEQYF
TGTGCCAGCAGCACACGACGGGCTTACGAAGGTGGAAAAGGCGAGCAGTACTTC